The present T cell receptor beta chain was sequenced within a study of blood T cells in healthy people across ages (dated by TCRdb to the mid-2010s). About the study as a whole: Template switching captured roughly one uniquely barcoded TCR beta cDNA molecule per two T cells in model experiments. Using deep sequencing normalized with unique cDNA molecular identifiers, the study measured how TCR beta repertoire diversity changes with age. The donors were split into four age groups: young (average around 16 years), middle-aged (more than 35), aged (around 67) and long-lived (approximately 80). Donors of different ages were randomly distributed across sequencing lanes to avoid experimental bias. The study analyzed two additional independent replicas of 1 million unique cDNA reads from the same blood draw for two donors, one aged 18 to 29 and one aged 80 or older. What the study reported, not specific to this receptor: Conclusive comparison of naive and antigen-experienced compartments was prevented by the profiling of bulk unsorted PBMCs. Observed TCR beta diversity per million T cells fell roughly linearly with age, and a significant reduction was already apparent by age around 44. Estimates of total diversity based on one million sequenced T cells were regarded as lower bounds and as underestimates. Compared with the aged group, the long-lived group had more naive CD4+ T cells, fewer expanded clones and increased TCR diversity, suggesting age selection. Because the CMV infection status of the donors was unknown, age-related changes in expanded clonotypes may potentially have been confounded. There was a strong correlation between observed TCR beta diversity and the percentage of naive T cells measured by flow cytometry.

In regard to this clonotype: It has no known antigen specificity. The record has no base qualities; no much larger clone is one base away.

The CDR1 and CDR2 encoded by the germline V gene (reference sequence) are MNHEY and SMNVEV. Trimming removed 8 bases from V and 4 bases from J, leaving 15 bases between the germline ends. Taken from cysteine to phenylalanine, the CDR3 has 14 residues. The retained sequence is limited to the CDR3, 42 bases, with the frame set at the first base. The roughly 38 donors, aged roughly 6 to 95 years, were systemically healthy Caucasian individuals from Russia. Each donor gave 9 to 10 milliliters of peripheral blood, collected into EDTA-treated Vacutainer tubes. PBMCs were isolated by Ficoll-Paque density-gradient centrifugation, with at least 6.5 million obtained per sample. Trizol reagent was used to extract total RNA from PBMCs, with at least 5 micrograms per sample. The percentages of naive CD45RAhigh/CD27high T cells were determined by flow cytometry on a PBMC aliquot from every donor. Libraries were made using 5' RACE. Sequencing was performed on an Illumina HiSeq 2500. The second PCR ran for about 7 to 11 cycles and used a J-beta primer mix along with a sample-barcoded 5' primer. Each TCR beta cDNA molecule received a unique molecular identifier from a template-switch 5' adaptor carrying 12 random nucleotides. At least 2.5 million CDR3-containing paired-end reads were obtained from each sample. First-strand cDNA was synthesized from all RNA with the Mint cDNA synthesis kit, primed by a TRBC-specific oligonucleotide. Following uracil-DNA glycosylase treatment, a first 18-cycle PCR with universal primers M1SS and BC2_uni_R was performed on all cDNA. As for the original processing: For normalization, 1 million high-quality reads, each with a distinct molecular identifier, were randomly selected from each sample. Instead of being binned into consensus sequences, reads that shared molecular identifiers were thrown out. MiTCR, with a Q25 quality threshold and the strictest error-elimination algorithm, was used for CDR3 identification, clonotype clustering and error correction. Lower-bound total TCR beta diversity was estimated with a nonparametric unseen species model using Euler transformation. TCRdb reprocessing: public reads trimmed at Q25 with fastp, clones called with MiXCR, in-frame beta chains kept. Identical CDR3 protein sequences are pooled into one entry, listed with their most common genes and DNA. The V and J calls shown here were made by TCRdb, not taken from the authors' results. The sample has about 1.4 million distinct CDR3 sequences on record, approximately 59% of them singletons. In total, the top ten clones hold about 6.3% of the sample.

The sequenced sample consisted of blood. The sequence derives from a man younger than 35 in good health. The chain links TRBV27 with TRBJ1-5; no D gene call is confident. The base sequence is TGTGCCAGCGCGCCGGCAGGCTCTAATCAGCCCCAGCATTTT. This codes for CASAPAGSNQPQHF.